This TCR beta chain was identified in a study of control samples from healthy donors and cancer patients (dated by TCRdb to 2018 to 2020). Reading from cysteine to phenylalanine, the CDR3 counts 14 amino acids. Only CDR3 DNA is held: 42 bases, read in frame from base 1. The germline V gene supplies CDR1 SGHVS and CDR2 FQNEAQ. The germline ends are 10 bases apart after V is trimmed by 1 base and J by 5 bases. As regards this clone: This receptor's antigen is unknown. There are no base qualities to consult, and no much larger clone falls within one base.

Libraries were prepared through the immunoSEQ multiplex PCR assay. This is the immuneACCESS table as TCRdb keeps it, with only in-frame sequences that have V and J called. A part of the clones is gone; compared with another copy, unresolved V genes explain less than half, and the rest is unexplained. In this sample the table shows about 130,000 clones, about 88% of which occur a single time. More than 2.5% of the sample goes to the ten largest clones. Source material: blood. This chain joins TRBV7-8 to TRBJ2-3; the D segment is perhaps TRBD1 or TRBD2, each sharing 5 matched bases. This TCR came from a man aged 45-60 years in good health. The DNA sequence reads TGTGCCAGCAGCTTAGGGAGGACACAAGATACGCAGTATTTT. This is translated as CASSLGRTQDTQYF.